This TCR beta chain was captured by sequencing in a study of blood T cell repertoires in COVID-19. Across the study: Sites in the United States, Italy and Spain provided acute and convalescent COVID-19 samples. T cells, B-cell-depleted T cells, or PBMCs provided the cDNA or gDNA that served as material.

Sequencing used immunoSEQ multiplex PCR; TCRdb keeps in-frame clones, though not all of them. The sample has some 220,000 clones; more than 80% are singletons. The sequenced material came from peripheral blood. This sequence was found in a human donor in a cohort sampled during active COVID-19.

The CDR3 loop is CAIRLAGDTGELFF. DNA of the CDR3: TGTGCCATCAGGCTAGCGGGAGACACCGGGGAGCTGTTTTTT. The rearrangement links TRBV10-3 to TRBJ2-2; 10 bases match TRBD2. The CDR3 consists of 14 residues. Losses at the gene ends were 6 bases for V and 3 bases for J; bases not matched to a gene: 1. Germline V CDR1 and CDR2: ENHRY, SYGVKD.